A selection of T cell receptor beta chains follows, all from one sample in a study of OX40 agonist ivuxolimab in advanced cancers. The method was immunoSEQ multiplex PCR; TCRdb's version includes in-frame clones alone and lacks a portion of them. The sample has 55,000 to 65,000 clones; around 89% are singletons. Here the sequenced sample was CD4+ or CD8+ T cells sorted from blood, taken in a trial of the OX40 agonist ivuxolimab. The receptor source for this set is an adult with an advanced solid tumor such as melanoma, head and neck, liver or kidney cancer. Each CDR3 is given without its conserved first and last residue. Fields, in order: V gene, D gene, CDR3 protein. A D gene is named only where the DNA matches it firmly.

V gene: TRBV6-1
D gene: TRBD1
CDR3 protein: ASRVQGYEQY

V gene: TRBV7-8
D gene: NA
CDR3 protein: ASSLRTGDTGVTQY

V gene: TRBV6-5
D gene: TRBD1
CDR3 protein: ASSEPGGYGYT

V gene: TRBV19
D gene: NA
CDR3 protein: ASSTGEGTTDTQY

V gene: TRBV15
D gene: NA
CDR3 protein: AIREGTLVTNEKLF

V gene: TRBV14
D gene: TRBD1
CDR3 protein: ASSQDDVGGSYGYT

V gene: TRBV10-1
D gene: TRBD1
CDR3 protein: ASSLDRVDGYT

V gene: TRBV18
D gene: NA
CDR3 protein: ASSPPWGRGNTIY

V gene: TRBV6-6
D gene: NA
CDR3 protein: ASSYRGTSNTEAF

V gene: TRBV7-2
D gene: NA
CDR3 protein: ASSLSRDYGYT

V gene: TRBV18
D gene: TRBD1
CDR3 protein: ASSPTGQSTDTQY

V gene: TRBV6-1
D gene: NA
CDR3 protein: ASWAGISIQY

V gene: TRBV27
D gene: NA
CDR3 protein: ASRGLTNEKLF

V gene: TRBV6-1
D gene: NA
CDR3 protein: ASSEAGGADTEAF

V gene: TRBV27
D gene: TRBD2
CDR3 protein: ASSLSIAGGTYEQY

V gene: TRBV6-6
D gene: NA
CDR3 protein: ASSSLDASSYEQY

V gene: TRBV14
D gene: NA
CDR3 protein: ASSTLGVLNTEAF

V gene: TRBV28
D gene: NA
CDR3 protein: ASTRGPTGELF

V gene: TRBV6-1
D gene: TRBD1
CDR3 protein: ASSGRGWEQPQH

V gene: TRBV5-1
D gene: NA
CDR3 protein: ASSVVVAPDTQY

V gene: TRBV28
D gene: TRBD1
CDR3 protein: ASRGQFQPQH

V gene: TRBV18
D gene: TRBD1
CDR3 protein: ASSQGQANTEAF

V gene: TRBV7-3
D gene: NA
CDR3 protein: ASSLTTGNQPQH

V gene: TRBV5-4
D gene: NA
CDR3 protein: ASRMRNTGELF

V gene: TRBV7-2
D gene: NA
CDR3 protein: ASSEAGLAGTGELF

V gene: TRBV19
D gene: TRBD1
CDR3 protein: ASSQGAGNQPQH

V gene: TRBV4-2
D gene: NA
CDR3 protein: ASSPYEGNTEAF

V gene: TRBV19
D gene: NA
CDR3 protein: ASSIETRRGNTEAF

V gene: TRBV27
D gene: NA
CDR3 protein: ASSLAGGSYYGYT

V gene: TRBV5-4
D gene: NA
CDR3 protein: ASSSALGAGPSYEQY

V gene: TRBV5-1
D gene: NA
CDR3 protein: ASSLVDGFTEAF

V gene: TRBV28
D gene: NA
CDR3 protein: ASSGSPPFDYT

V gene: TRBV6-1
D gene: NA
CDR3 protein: ASSEARPEKLF

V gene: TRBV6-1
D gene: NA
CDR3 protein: ASRLGRNTEAF

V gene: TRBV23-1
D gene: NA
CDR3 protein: THHRARGGLDEKLF

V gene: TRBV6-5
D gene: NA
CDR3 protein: ATSHSYEQY

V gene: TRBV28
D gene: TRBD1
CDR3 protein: ASGTGGRNTEAF

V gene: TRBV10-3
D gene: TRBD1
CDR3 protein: AISPGGVNTEAF

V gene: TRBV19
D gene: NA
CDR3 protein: ASSIRGQDTEAF

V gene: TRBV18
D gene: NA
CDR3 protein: ASSPMATEAF

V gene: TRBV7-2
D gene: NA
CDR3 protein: ASSRRTVSGNTIY

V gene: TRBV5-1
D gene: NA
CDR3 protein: ASSPDVPSASFYNEQF

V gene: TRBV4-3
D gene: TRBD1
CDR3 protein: ASSQDAPTGVLSGNTIY

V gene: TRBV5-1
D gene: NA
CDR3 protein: ASSLEEGANEQF

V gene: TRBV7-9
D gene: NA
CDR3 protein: ASSLDRASYNEQF

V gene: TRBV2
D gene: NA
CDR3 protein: ATAFSSYNSPLH

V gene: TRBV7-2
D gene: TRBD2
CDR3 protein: ASSPEGLGLYEQY

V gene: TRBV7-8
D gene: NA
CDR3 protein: ASSLAGAASNQPQH

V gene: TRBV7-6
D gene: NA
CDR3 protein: ASSPKTSQETQY